Each of the 4 T cell receptor beta chains below was sequenced from the same sample in a study of blood T cells in healthy people across ages. Next came a second PCR, run for about 6 to 12 cycles, which used a sample-barcoded 5' primer along with a J-beta primer mix. TCRdb called the 5' RACE reads again in MiXCR, with one record for every CDR3 protein. The sample lists 2 million or so distinct CDR3 sequences, less than 50% occurring once. The material sequenced was blood. The receptors were gathered from a woman aged 40 to 50 in good health.

The J gene is TRBJ2-1, the V gene TRBV7-9; TRBD1 might be the D (6 bases). CDR3 length: 16 amino acids. Trimming pared 4 bases from V and 0 bases from J, leaving 13 bases between. CDR1 is SEHNR and CDR2 is FQNEAQ in the germline V gene (reference sequence). CDR3 sequence: CASSSGGRGSYNEQFF. CDR3 DNA: TGTGCCAGCAGCTCTGGGGGCAGGGGCTCCTACAATGAGCAGTTCTTC.

This clonotype was detected only a few times. The V and J genes are TRBV20-1 and TRBJ1-2, with a tentative D call TRBD1 (6 bases). The germline gives CDR1 DFQATT, CDR2 SNEGSKA (reference sequence). The ends were cut back, 5 bases at V and 0 bases at J, with 13 bases in the middle. The CDR3 covers 14 residues. The CDR3 here is CSAVPGHSNYGYTF. The CDR3 nucleotides are TGCAGTGCTGTTCCGGGACATTCTAACTATGGCTACACCTTC.

In its sample, this clonotype was seen a few times. The chain has TRBV5-1 and TRBJ2-5, with 7 bases lining up with TRBD2. Germline CDR1 and CDR2: SGHRS and YFSETQ. Trimming at V came to 1 base and at J to 2 bases, leaving 2 bases not matched to a gene. The CDR3 is made up of 14 amino acids. This CDR3 reads CASSLFSGQETQYF. The CDR3 bases are TGCGCCAGCAGCTTGTTTAGCGGGCAAGAGACCCAGTACTTC. Full variable domain (outside the CDR3, taken from reference TRBV5-1 and TRBJ2-5): KAGVTQTPRYLIKTRGQQVTLSCSPISGHRSVSWYQQTPGQGLQFLFEYFSETQRNKGNFPGRFSGRQFSNSRSEMNVSTLELGDSALYLCASSLFSGQETQYFGPGTRLLVL.

Regarding this clonotype: Relative to the germline gene, one junction end is altered; a read error may explain this. The V and J genes are TRBV7-2 and TRBJ2-1, with D unresolved. Per germline, CDR1 SGHTA and CDR2 FQGNSA. CDR3 length: 14 residues. The CDR3 coding sequence is TGTGCCAGCAGCGTAGCCGGGCTAGTGGGTGAGCAGTTCTTC. It yields the protein CASSVAGLVGEQFF.